This T cell receptor beta chain was sequenced for a study of shared clonotypes between healthy human individuals. Broader study findings: Clonotypes shared by all four sorted-subset donors had higher generation probabilities than non-shared clonotypes. Generally, naive subsets (rather than memory subsets) showed larger estimated richness.

Comments on this clone: Its target is not known.

Sorted-subset replicate PCR reactions were performed with roughly 200 ng DNA, corresponding to tens of thousands of T cell genomes. Profiled with immunoSEQ multiplex PCR; TCRdb holds only in-frame clones, not every one. The sample holds about 1.1 million clones, about 84% seen once. The specimen was memory CD4+ T cells from PBMCs. Subset described: CD45RA-negative fraction. The receptor's source is a young man in good health. Some clones in this sample may be carry-over from other donors' samples.

This chain's CDR3 is CASGGAPYEQYF. The CDR3 coding sequence is TGTGCCAGCGGGGGGGCCCCCTACGAGCAGTACTTC. The chain joins TRBV6-5 to TRBJ2-7; a possible D gene is TRBD2 (7 bases). Germline CDR1 reads MNHEY; CDR2 reads SVGAGI. The CDR3 is made up of 12 amino acids. The germline V and J ends were trimmed by 8 bases and 2 bases, with 10 bases remaining between them.